Listed here is a single TCR beta chain. Which antigen it targets is not known. Base qualities are not recorded, but no much larger clone differs from it by a single base. These data come from a study of response to subunit inactivated influenza vaccine (dated 2018 in TCRdb). Context from the whole study: To follow how T cells responded to a trivalent subunit inactivated influenza vaccine, the researchers relied on deep quantitative profiling of the T cell receptor repertoire.

Summary of the overall study and its limitations: The authors suggested that each seasonal influenza vaccination may recruit only a limited number of new T cells.

Receptor amplification or capture employed RT-PCR. Sequenced using an Illumina HiSeq 2500. TCRdb took the public reads, trimmed them with fastp at Q25, ran MiXCR for clone calling and kept in-frame beta chains. Each record represents a unique CDR3 protein, reported with the most common genes and DNA among its rows. The sample table shows 610,000 or so distinct CDR3 sequences, and 13% to 15% are seen once. Of the sample, roughly 10% is held by the ten largest clones. The sequence derives from a man aged 45-60 years who received an inactivated influenza vaccine. Donor details come from another sample of the same person, matched by shared clones. Sequences were derived from PBMCs from blood, sampled about 13 days after vaccination.

The DNA sequence is given as TGTGCCTGGAGTGGCGGTCTCGATCAGCCCCAGCATTTT. Translation gives CAWSGGLDQPQHF. The sequence joins TRBV30 to TRBJ1-5, with the identity of the D gene unclear. V was cut back by 1 base and J by 5 bases, leaving a gap of 9 bases between them. Taken from the germline V gene (reference sequence), the CDR1 and CDR2 loops are GTSNPN and SVGIG. The CDR3 has 13 amino acids, counting the end cysteine and phenylalanine. The kept DNA is CDR3 alone, 39 bases in frame from the first base.